These 8 T cell receptor beta chains were sequenced from one sample in a study of graft-versus-host responses after intestinal transplantation. Generated by immunoSEQ multiplex PCR, the TCRdb table keeps only in-frame clones and is missing some. The table includes about 130,000 clones, 90% to 95% detected once. Their cognate antigens are unknown. The input for sequencing was unstimulated CD4+ T cells sorted from spleen or lymph node cells, taken before intestinal transplant. The receptors shown here come from a human donor who received an intestinal transplant.

V and J are TRBV5-1 and TRBJ2-3; perhaps D is TRBD1 or TRBD2 (6 bases each). V was trimmed by 0 bases and J by 1 base, leaving 21 bases between them. Looked up from germline, CDR1 is SGHRS and CDR2 is YFSETQ. The CDR3 consists of 19 residues. CDR3 coding DNA: TGCGCCAGCAGCTTGGCCGGGGGCAGCTGGGGACTCCGCACAGATACGCAGTATTTT. Translation gives CASSLAGGSWGLRTDTQYF.

This chain joins TRBV2 and TRBJ1-4, with a possible D match to TRBD1 (5 bases). Germline values: CDR1 SNHLY, CDR2 FYNNEI. CDR3 length equals 13 residues. V was cut by 8 bases and J by 4 bases, with 11 bases left in between. CDR3 DNA sequence: TGTGCCAGCCGGGACGGAGATAATGAAAAACTGTTTTTT. This translates into CASRDGDNEKLFF.

This chain joins TRBV18 and TRBJ1-6; D not resolved. Germline lookup yields CDR1 KGHSH and CDR2 LQKENI. V was shortened by 2 bases and J by 0 bases, with 26 bases between the two germline ends. The CDR3 runs to 22 residues. The CDR3 here is CASSPRRGRGEPISSYNSPLHF. The CDR3, as DNA: TGTGCCAGCTCACCAAGGAGAGGGAGAGGAGAACCCATAAGCTCCTATAATTCACCCCTCCACTTT.

This clone has only a few counts. V and J are TRBV14 and TRBJ2-1, with D maybe TRBD2 (6 bases). Looked up from germline, CDR1 is SGHDN and CDR2 is FVKESK. The CDR3 runs to 13 residues. V gave up 0 bases and J gave up 15 bases, with 15 bases separating them. Written as DNA, the CDR3 is TGTGCCAGCAGCCAAGAGCATAGCGGAAGGGGGTTCTTC. Translation gives CASSQEHSGRGFF.

This chain links TRBV6-1 with TRBJ1-5, with D maybe TRBD1 (5 bases). The germline V gene has CDR1 MNHNS and CDR2 SASEGT. The CDR3 is made up of 15 amino acids. Trimming took 4 bases from V and 5 from J, leaving 15 bases between them. CDR3 residues: CASSVRGFKDQPQHF. For the CDR3, the DNA is TGTGCCAGCAGTGTAAGGGGATTTAAGGATCAGCCCCAGCATTTT.

This sequence joins TRBV7-9 and TRBJ1-4, with 7 bases matching TRBD1. V shed 5 bases, J shed 3 bases, and the junction held 6 bases outside the gene matches. The CDR3 length is 15 residues. Germline-derived CDR1 and CDR2 are SEHNR and FQNEAQ (reference sequence). CDR3 amino acids: CASSPRQGANEKLFF. Here the CDR3 DNA reads TGTGCCAGCAGCCCACGACAGGGAGCTAATGAAAAACTGTTTTTT.

This chain links TRBV18 with TRBJ2-3, with no clear D. In germline, CDR1 is KGHSH, CDR2 LQKENI. V shed 3 bases and J shed 0 bases, with 7 bases lying between them. The CDR3 contains 14 residues. The CDR3 DNA reads as TGTGCCAGCTCACCGGGTTCCAGCACAGATACGCAGTATTTT. Its translation is CASSPGSSTDTQYF. Based on the CDR3 plus reference TRBV18 and TRBJ2-3, the full variable domain is NAGVMQNPRHLVRRRGQEARLRCSPMKGHSHVYWYRQLPEEGLKFMVYLQKENIIDESGMPKERFSAEFPKEGPSILRIQQVVRGDSAAYFCASSPGSSTDTQYFGPGTRLTVL.

This chain links TRBV18 with TRBJ2-1, with a weak D call TRBD1 (6 bases). CDR1 is KGHSH and CDR2 is LQKENI in the germline V gene. The length of the CDR3 is 13 residues. V was pared by 4 bases and J by 6 bases, with 10 bases between. This CDR3 reads CASSLGQSNEQFF. In DNA form, the CDR3 reads TGTGCCAGCTCACTAGGACAGTCCAATGAGCAGTTCTTC. The full variable domain, its missing parts supplied by reference TRBV18 and TRBJ2-1, is NAGVMQNPRHLVRRRGQEARLRCSPMKGHSHVYWYRQLPEEGLKFMVYLQKENIIDESGMPKERFSAEFPKEGPSILRIQQVVRGDSAAYFCASSLGQSNEQFFGPGTRLTVL.